Listed below are T cell receptor beta chains from one sample, sequenced in a study of shared clonotypes between healthy human individuals. Method: immunoSEQ multiplex PCR; TCRdb's copy keeps in-frame clones and lacks some. The data hold about 1 million clones, with about 75% observed a single time. The specimen was memory CD4+ T cells sorted from blood. These receptors came from a man aged 18 to 29 in good health. Both conserved end residues are part of each CDR3. The D gene is left open where the match is weak. A row's size may be missing; if present it is once, few, many or a size class.

size,D,J,V,DNA,CDR3
NA,NA,TRBJ1-3,TRBV19,TGTGCCAGTGCGGGCCGAAAACCCTCTACTGGAAACACCATATATTTT,CASAGRKPSTGNTIYF
NA,TRBD1,TRBJ2-1,TRBV5-1,TGCGCCAGCAGCTTGCGACCGACAGGGGGCAGCGGTGAGCAGTTCTTC,CASSLRPTGGSGEQFF
NA,NA,TRBJ2-5,TRBV28,TGTGCCAGCAATCGGGAGCTACAAGAGACCCAGTACTTC,CASNRELQETQYF
NA,NA,TRBJ1-5,TRBV27,TGTGCCAGCAGTGGGACAAGCAATCAGCCCCAGCATTTT,CASSGTSNQPQHF
NA,NA,TRBJ1-6,TRBV19,TGTGCCAGTGGGATGGTACAGCCAAATTCACCCCTCCACTTT,CASGMVQPNSPLHF
NA,NA,TRBJ1-4,TRBV7-9,TGTGCCAGCAGCTTAAGTGGGGGAGCTGAAAAACTGTTTTTT,CASSLSGGAEKLFF
NA,TRBD1,TRBJ2-7,TRBV30,TGTGCCTGGAGTGTACAGGGGCCCTACGAGCAGTACTTC,CAWSVQGPYEQYF
NA,TRBD1,TRBJ1-5,TRBV10-2,TGCGCCAGCAGTGGGGTGGGGACAGGGGGCTTTAGCAATCAGCCCCAGCATTTT,CASSGVGTGGFSNQPQHF
NA,NA,TRBJ1-5,TRBV10-3,TGTGCCATCAAGAGGGATAGCAATCAGCCCCAGCATTTT,CAIKRDSNQPQHF
NA,NA,TRBJ2-3,TRBV5-6,TGTGCCAGCAGCCTCGTGATTAGCTCAGATACGCAGTATTTT,CASSLVISSDTQYF
NA,TRBD1,TRBJ1-1,TRBV30,TGTGCCTGGCAGACAGGGTACGGCACTGAAGCTTTCTTT,CAWQTGYGTEAFF
NA,NA,TRBJ2-1,TRBV21-1,TGTGCCAGCAGCCTCCGGGCCGACAATGAGCAGTTCTTC,CASSLRADNEQFF
NA,NA,TRBJ1-1,TRBV30,TGTGCCTGGAGTGTACAAGGGCCTATTGAAGCTTTCTTT,CAWSVQGPIEAFF
NA,NA,TRBJ2-1,TRBV4-3,TGCGCCAGCAGCCAAGATAGGAGGAAGTCGTATGAGCAGTTCTTC,CASSQDRRKSYEQFF
NA,TRBD1,TRBJ1-6,TRBV7-2,TGTGCCAGAATGAGTACAGGACAGGGTGGTGTAGCCCTCCACTTT,CARMSTGQGGVALHF
NA,NA,TRBJ1-2,TRBV28,TGTGCCAGCAGTTTTCCCGGGACACGCCTCTATGGCTACACCTTC,CASSFPGTRLYGYTF
few,NA,TRBJ2-5,TRBV9,TGTGCCAGCAGCGTAGGGAATAGGGCCGAAGAGACCCAGTACTTC,CASSVGNRAEETQYF
NA,TRBD1,TRBJ2-5,TRBV11-2,TGTGCCAGCAGCTTAGGGGAACAGGGGTGGGCGGAGACCCAGTACTTC,CASSLGEQGWAETQYF
NA,NA,TRBJ2-5,TRBV5-1,TGCGCCAGCAGCTTGGCCAGGCAGGACGAGACCCAGTACTTC,CASSLARQDETQYF
NA,TRBD2,TRBJ2-1,TRBV18,TGTGCCAGCTCACCACCGTTAGCGGGAGGGTACAATGAGCAGTTCTTC,CASSPPLAGGYNEQFF
NA,NA,TRBJ2-3,TRBV10-3,TGTGCCATCAGTGAGTCGGGCACAGATACGCAGTATTTT,CAISESGTDTQYF
NA,NA,TRBJ1-3,TRBV30,TGTGCCTGGAGTGTAGGGACGGATCGAAACACCATATATTTT,CAWSVGTDRNTIYF
NA,TRBD1,TRBJ2-7,TRBV5-1,TGCGCCAGCAGCACCGGGACAGGCAGAGACGAGCAGTACTTC,CASSTGTGRDEQYF
few,TRBD2,TRBJ2-5,TRBV27,TGTGCCAGCAGTTTATCATTAGCGGGTCCCGGGGAGACCCAGTACTTC,CASSLSLAGPGETQYF
few,NA,TRBJ2-7,TRBV18,TGTGCCAGCTCACCGGCCTCCCTCGAGCAGTACTTC,CASSPASLEQYF
NA,NA,TRBJ2-3,TRBV18,TGTGCCAGCTCCTTTAGGGCCCCAGGGCGAGAAGATACGCAGTATTTT,CASSFRAPGREDTQYF
NA,NA,TRBJ1-2,TRBV6-6,TGTGCCAGCAGTTTCCCCCCTTCAGGGGCGAGAGGCTACACCTTC,CASSFPPSGARGYTF
NA,TRBD1,TRBJ1-6,TRBV4-1,TGCGCCAGCAGCCGAATATTTTCGGGACAGCCTAATTCACCCCTCCACTTT,CASSRIFSGQPNSPLHF
NA,NA,TRBJ2-7,TRBV2,TGTGCCAGCAGTCGGACACGGAGCTCCTACGAGCAGTACTTC,CASSRTRSSYEQYF
NA,NA,TRBJ1-1,TRBV27,TGTGCCAGCAGGCGGGTATCCCTAGACACTGAAGCTTTCTTT,CASRRVSLDTEAFF
NA,NA,TRBJ1-1,TRBV5-1,TGCGCCAGCAGCCCGGGACTGCACCGAGGCACTGAAGCTTTCTTT,CASSPGLHRGTEAFF
NA,NA,TRBJ1-3,TRBV28,TGTGCCAGCAGTTTACGTTCGGGGATGAACACCATATATTTT,CASSLRSGMNTIYF
NA,NA,TRBJ1-1,TRBV10-3,TGTGCCACCCACAGGGAAAGGGAGACTGAAGCTTTCTTT,CATHRERETEAFF
NA,NA,TRBJ1-1,TRBV4-1,TGCGCCAGCAGCCCATGGACAGATCCCATGAACACTGAAGCTTTCTTT,CASSPWTDPMNTEAFF
NA,TRBD1,TRBJ2-7,TRBV28,TGTGCCAGCAGTTCCGGGACAGTACTGTTCGAGGGGCAGTACTTC,CASSSGTVLFEGQYF
NA,NA,TRBJ2-3,TRBV5-1,TGCGCCAGCAGCTTGGCCCTGGCAGGCCAGGCGACAGATACGCAGTATTTT,CASSLALAGQATDTQYF
few,NA,TRBJ2-7,TRBV5-1,TGCGCCAGCAGCTTGGACCCCGCTGGCGAGCAGTACTTC,CASSLDPAGEQYF
NA,NA,TRBJ1-1,TRBV5-4,TGTGCCAGCAGCTCCCCTGGGGGAAACACTGAAGCTTTCTTT,CASSSPGGNTEAFF
NA,TRBD1,TRBJ1-6,TRBV6-1,TGTGCCAGCAGTAGGGACAGCCAAGATCACCTCCACTTT,CASSRDSQDHLHF
NA,NA,TRBJ1-2,TRBV15,TGTGCCACCAGCAAGGGTAGGAAGGACTATGGCTACACCTTC,CATSKGRKDYGYTF
few,NA,TRBJ2-3,TRBV4-1,TGCGCCAGCAGCCAACCCCAGGGCACAGATACGCAGTATTTT,CASSQPQGTDTQYF
NA,NA,TRBJ1-3,TRBV19,TGTGCCAGTAGTATCCCGGGGAGCTCTGGAAACACCATATATTTT,CASSIPGSSGNTIYF
NA,NA,TRBJ1-3,TRBV28,TGTGCCAGCAGTTTAGAGGTAGGCAAGAGCTCTGGAAACACCATATATTTT,CASSLEVGKSSGNTIYF
NA,NA,TRBJ2-2,TRBV27,TGTGCCAGCACCTCCCCAGGGATTGGCACCGGGGAGCTGTTTTTT,CASTSPGIGTGELFF
NA,NA,TRBJ2-7,TRBV19,TGTGCCAGTAGTGCCCCGGGGGACTCCTACGAGCAGTACTTC,CASSAPGDSYEQYF
few,NA,TRBJ2-5,TRBV5-1,TGCGCCAGCAGCTTGGGGGGCGGCGAGACCCAGTACTTC,CASSLGGGETQYF
NA,NA,TRBJ2-1,TRBV2,TGTGCCAGCATGCTAGGGTATGAGTTTCATGAGCAGTTCTTC,CASMLGYEFHEQFF
once,TRBD1,TRBJ2-2,TRBV18,TGTGCCAGCTCACCAATAGGGGGCCTGAACACCGGGGAGCTGTTTTTT,CASSPIGGLNTGELFF
NA,NA,TRBJ1-2,TRBV29-1,TGCAGCGTTGAAGATGGATCCCCAGGGTATGGCTACACCTTC,CSVEDGSPGYGYTF
NA,NA,TRBJ2-1,TRBV30,TGTGCCTGGAGTCTGGGCCCAAACTACAATGAGCAGTTCTTC,CAWSLGPNYNEQFF